These 30 T cell receptor beta chains share one sample of origin, sequenced in a study of blood T cells in healthy people across ages. The authors ran a second PCR of roughly 6 to 12 cycles using a sample-barcoded 5' primer and a J-beta primer mix. TCRdb processed the 5' RACE reads anew with MiXCR; each CDR3 protein has one entry. There are about a million distinct CDR3 sequences in the sample; just over 50% occur only once, and over 20% lies in the top ten. Source material: blood. The receptors were sampled from a woman aged 60-75 years in good health.

CDR3 sequence (DNA): TGTGCCAGCAGTTATATGAGACTAGGGTCTGGGGACGAGCAGTACTTC. It yields the protein CASSYMRLGSGDEQYF. The chain recombines TRBV6-6 with TRBJ2-7, with D perhaps matching TRBD2 (6 bases). CDR3 length: 16 residues. V lost 3 bases, J lost 5 bases, and 20 bases lay in between. In germline, CDR1 is MNHNY, CDR2 SVGAGI (reference sequence).

The chain couples TRBV7-9 to TRBJ2-7, with 7 bases identical to TRBD2. The J segment lost 4 bases and the V segment lost 5 bases, leaving 8 bases of the junction unmatched. Germline lookup yields CDR1 SEHNR and CDR2 FQNEAQ (reference sequence). The CDR3 length is 14 residues. Here the CDR3 reads CASSTREGRYEQYF. CDR3 nucleotide sequence: TGTGCCAGCAGCACGAGGGAGGGCCGGTACGAGCAGTACTTC.

The rearrangement links TRBV10-3 to TRBJ2-3, with D possibly matching TRBD2 (5 bases). The V end was cut by 3 bases, the J end by 6 bases, with 10 bases between. Germline lookup yields CDR1 ENHRY and CDR2 SYGVKD. The CDR3 totals 13 residues. The CDR3 DNA is TGTGCCATCAGTGACCAGGAGGCTGATACGCAGTATTTT. This translates into CAISDQEADTQYF.

This chain joins TRBV15 and TRBJ2-7; D might be TRBD2 (5 bases). V lost 0 bases, J lost 0 bases, and 15 bases lay in between. CDR3 length equals 17 residues. The V gene's germline CDR1 is LNHNV and CDR2 YYDKDF (reference sequence). CDR3 in DNA: TGTGCCACCAGCAGAGATTGGGCCGCCCGGGGCTCCTACGAGCAGTACTTC. Its protein is CATSRDWAARGSYEQYF.

This sequence joins TRBV18 and TRBJ2-2, with 11 bases matching TRBD2. Germline V gene sequence: CDR1 KGHSH, CDR2 LQKENI. V gave up 6 bases and J gave up 3 bases; unmatched junction bases: 12. The CDR3 consists of 18 residues. CDR3 protein: CASSNSLLLAGDTGELFF. The CDR3 nucleotides read TGTGCCAGCTCCAACAGCTTACTACTAGCGGGAGACACCGGGGAGCTGTTTTTT.

The chain joins TRBV4-1 to TRBJ2-1; 8 bases agree with TRBD1. Germline-derived CDR1 and CDR2 are MGHRA and YSYEKL. Trimming cost V 0 bases and J 6 bases; bases outside gene matches: 10. The CDR3 is 17 residues long. For the CDR3, the DNA is TGCGCCAGCAGCCAAGATCAACTCCGGGACAGGATCAATGAGCAGTTCTTC. It encodes CASSQDQLRDRINEQFF.

Turning to this clonotype: The germline gene is not matched at one end of the junction; a read error may be the cause. The chain combines TRBV6-5 with TRBJ2-3; the D gene is possibly TRBD1 (5 bases). Germline CDR1 is MNHEY and CDR2 is SVGAGI. This CDR3 is built from 17 residues. The CDR3 loop reads CTSSYERLGPSTDTQYF. The CDR3 DNA follows: TGTACCAGCAGTTACGAGCGCCTGGGGCCTAGCACAGATACGCAGTATTTT.

V gene TRBV7-2 combines with J gene TRBJ2-7; D is possibly TRBD2 (6 bases). With 5 bases removed from V and 0 bases from J, the gap between germline ends came to 14 bases. Germline V gives CDR1 SGHTA, CDR2 FQGNSA. This CDR3 contains 15 residues. The chain's CDR3 is CASSPRGGVSYEQYF. CDR3 nucleotide sequence: TGTGCCAGCAGCCCCCGGGGAGGCGTCTCCTACGAGCAGTACTTC.

The J gene is TRBJ2-3, the V gene TRBV15; the D is unclear. Germline values: CDR1 LNHNV, CDR2 YYDKDF (reference sequence). Trimming took off 8 bases at V and 6 bases at J, with 6 bases between the two ends. The CDR3 is made up of 10 amino acids. The CDR3 protein is CATGTDTQYF. Here the CDR3 DNA reads TGTGCCACCGGAACGGATACGCAGTATTTT. Complete variable domain (other parts from reference TRBV15 and TRBJ2-3): DAMVIQNPRYQVTQFGKPVTLSCSQTLNHNVMYWYQQKSSQAPKLLFHYYDKDFNNEADTPDNFQSRRPNTSFCFLDIRSPGLGDTAMYLCATGTDTQYFGPGTRLTVL.

The V call is TRBV7-2, the J call TRBJ2-5; perhaps TRBD1 as D (6 bases). The CDR3 has 14 residues. The V end was cut by 2 bases, the J end by 4 bases, with 11 bases between. Germline CDR1 SGHTA, CDR2 FQGNSA. CDR3 sequence: CASSLQQGSETQYF. The CDR3 DNA reads TGTGCCAGCAGCTTACAACAGGGTTCAGAGACCCAGTACTTC.

There are a few counts of this clonotype. This rearrangement joins TRBV27 to TRBJ2-7; D gene ambiguous. Germline CDR1 reads MNHEY; CDR2 reads SMNVEV (reference sequence). The CDR3 is 13 residues long. Trimming removed 5 bases from V and 3 bases from J, with 11 bases in between. CDR3 sequence (DNA): TGTGCCAGCAGTCGACGGCGTTACTACGAGCAGTACTTC. Protein sequence: CASSRRRYYEQYF.

The J gene is TRBJ2-7, the V gene TRBV12-3 or TRBV12-4; perhaps D is TRBD1 or TRBD2 (5 bases each). The J call could be wrong; TRBJ2-5 is a better fit for the DNA end. This CDR3 is built from 14 residues. In DNA, the CDR3 is TGTGCCAGCAGTCTCAATGGGGGAATAGAGACCCAGTACTTC. Encoded protein: CASSLNGGIETQYF.

The chain links TRBV6-4 to TRBJ2-5, with 11 nucleotides matching TRBD2. This CDR3 is built from 16 residues. The trim removed 4 bases at V and 2 bases at J, leaving 6 bases unmatched. The V gene's germline CDR1 is MRHNA and CDR2 SNTAGT. The CDR3, as DNA: TGTGCCAGCAGTGGGACTAGCGGGTCCCCTCAAGAGACCCAGTACTTC. Its protein product is CASSGTSGSPQETQYF.

This clonotype came up a few times. The V call is TRBV7-2, the J call TRBJ2-2, with TRBD1 identical over 9 bases. The CDR3 has 13 residues. With V trimmed by 4 bases and J by 8 bases, 2 bases remained unmatched. Germline assignment: CDR1 SGHTA and CDR2 FQGNSA. The CDR3 region is CASSYDRGGELFF. In nucleotides, the CDR3 is TGTGCCAGCAGCTACGACAGGGGGGGGGAGCTGTTTTTT.

The chain recombines TRBV11-2 with TRBJ2-7; TRBD1 is a possible D gene (6 bases). Germline V gives CDR1 SGHAT, CDR2 FQNNGV. This CDR3 has 16 residues. V lost 1 base and J lost 4, with 17 bases in between. The CDR3 nucleotides read TGTGCCAGCAGCTTAGGGAAAGGGGGATTGGGTTACGAGCAGTACTTC. Residues: CASSLGKGGLGYEQYF.

V usage is TRBV7-2 and J usage is TRBJ2-4; 7 bases are shared with TRBD1. The DNA end favors TRBJ2-7, so the J call may be wrong. This CDR3 region has 14 residues. The germline CDR1 and CDR2 sequences are SGHTA and FQGNSA. The CDR3, as DNA: TGTGCCAGCAGAGAGGGGGACAGAGCCTACGAGCAGTACTTC. This sequence encodes CASREGDRAYEQYF.

The rearrangement joins TRBV20-1 to TRBJ2-4; 7 bases agree with TRBD1. The J call is doubtful: the DNA matches TRBJ2-5 better. Germline V lookup: CDR1 DFQATT, CDR2 SNEGSKA (reference sequence). The CDR3 spans 16 residues. CDR3 protein: CSARAQGTAFQETQYF. CDR3 in DNA: TGCAGTGCTAGAGCGCAGGGGACAGCCTTCCAAGAGACCCAGTACTTC.

The chain couples TRBV18 to TRBJ2-5, with D possibly matching TRBD2 (6 bases). There are 14 residues in the CDR3. CDR1 and CDR2 from the germline V gene are KGHSH and LQKENI. V was cut by 3 bases and J by 5 bases, with 13 bases left in between. CDR3 protein: CASSPNGGEETQYF. The CDR3 coding sequence is TGTGCCAGCTCACCTAATGGCGGGGAGGAGACCCAGTACTTC.

This clonotype was recorded a few times. The chain links TRBV12-3 or TRBV12-4 to TRBJ1-6; D unresolved. This CDR3 contains 12 residues. Trimming shortened V by 1 base and J by 10 bases, and 5 bases separated the two germline ends. The CDR3 nucleotides are TGTGCCAGCAGTTTAGAATTGTCACCCCTCCACTTT. Protein: CASSLELSPLHF.

The V and J genes are TRBV29-1 and TRBJ2-3; D perhaps matches TRBD2 (6 bases). V was cut by 3 bases and J by 3 bases, with 7 bases left in between. This CDR3 is built from 12 residues. The germline gives CDR1 SQVTM, CDR2 ANQGSEA. The DNA of the CDR3 is TGCAGCGTTGACGGGGGAACAGATACGCAGTATTTT. Protein sequence: CSVDGGTDTQYF.

The chain recombines TRBV12-3 or TRBV12-4 with TRBJ2-7, with 8 bases that match TRBD2. The junction had 8 bases not matched to a gene; V was cut back by 1 base and J by 3 bases. The CDR3 consists of 16 residues. In DNA, the CDR3 is TGTGCCAGCAGTTTAGGGACGAGCGGGGGCTACTACGAGCAGTACTTC. Translation: CASSLGTSGGYYEQYF.

The V gene is TRBV11-2, the J gene TRBJ2-1; 8 nucleotides agree with TRBD1. This CDR3 spans 15 amino acids. The J segment lost 8 bases and the V segment lost 5 bases, leaving 11 bases of the junction unmatched. Germline CDR1 is SGHAT and CDR2 is FQNNGV. The CDR3 nucleotides are TGTGCCAGCAGCCAGCAACCATCGACAGGGGATGAGCAGTTCTTC. Protein product: CASSQQPSTGDEQFF.

To note about this clonotype: A much larger clone lies one base from this, so it may be a read error. The V call is TRBV7-8, the J call TRBJ2-7, with 7 bases that match TRBD1. V was clipped by 5 bases and J by 7 bases; unmatched bases: 8. Germline V gives CDR1 SGHVS, CDR2 FQNEAQ. The CDR3 is made up of 13 amino acids. The CDR3 loop reads CASSVGLDREQYF. The CDR3, as DNA: TGTGCCAGCAGCGTAGGACTGGACAGGGAGCAGTACTTC. Filled out from reference TRBV7-8 and TRBJ2-7, the complete variable domain reads GAGVSQSPRYKVAKRGQDVALRCDPISGHVSLFWYQQALGQGPEFLTYFQNEAQLDKSGLPSDRFFAERPEGSVSTLKIQRTQQEDSAVYLCASSVGLDREQYFGPGTRLTVT.

This clonotype was seen a few times. The chain has TRBV6-5 and TRBJ2-1; perhaps TRBD2 as D (6 bases). V lost 10 bases, J lost 6 bases, and 22 bases lay in between. The V gene's germline CDR1 is MNHEY and CDR2 SVGAGI. This CDR3 has 15 amino acids. In nucleotides, the CDR3 is TGTGCCACGGCGGGGCGGGGACGCGGTGGCAATGAGCAGTTCTTC. It yields the protein CATAGRGRGGNEQFF.

The chain carries TRBV6-2 or TRBV6-3 and TRBJ2-7; possible D gene TRBD2, 5 bases. The CDR3 loop spans 16 amino acids. Germline CDR1 is MNHEY and CDR2 is SVGEGT. V lost 5 bases and J lost 3, with 20 bases in between. The chain's CDR3 is CASSRGPANRDYEQYF. The CDR3 DNA follows: TGTGCCAGCAGTCGAGGGCCAGCTAATCGGGACTACGAGCAGTACTTC.

There are a few counts of this clonotype. The chain uses TRBV15 and TRBJ2-1; TRBD2 aligns across 8 bases. Per germline, CDR1 LNHNV and CDR2 YYDKDF (reference sequence). This CDR3 has 19 residues. V shed 5 bases and J 0 bases; nucleotides not matched to a gene: 15. The CDR3 DNA reads as TGTGCCACCAGCGCCCTAGCGGGCCACCGCAAAGGCTCCTACAATGAGCAGTTCTTC. Translated, it gives CATSALAGHRKGSYNEQFF.

The CDR3 region has the DNA TGTGCCAGCAGTTTTTCTGGGGGCTCACCGGGAACTGAAGCTTTCTTT. It yields the protein CASSFSGGSPGTEAFF. The rearrangement links TRBV7-9 to TRBJ1-1, with D possibly being TRBD1 (6 bases). CDR3 size: 16 residues. Germline V gene data show CDR1 as SEHNR and CDR2 as FQNEAQ (reference sequence). Trimming took 6 bases from V and 5 from J, leaving 22 bases between them.

The chain recombines TRBV20-1 with TRBJ2-1; 10 bases align to TRBD2. The CDR3 is made up of 14 amino acids. Unmatched junction bases numbered 13, after V lost 4 bases and J lost 13 bases. Germline V CDR1 and CDR2: DFQATT, SNEGSKA (reference sequence). This chain's CDR3 is CSANTGWASGSQFF. In nucleotides, the CDR3 is TGCAGTGCTAATACGGGGTGGGCTAGCGGGAGTCAGTTCTTC.

V usage is TRBV11-1 and J usage is TRBJ1-6, with no clear D. The germline CDR1 and CDR2 sequences are SGHAT and FQDESV (reference sequence). The ends were cut back, 2 bases at V and 4 bases at J, with 9 bases in the middle. The CDR3 consists of 15 residues. CDR3: CASSLSEPYNSPLHF. CDR3 nucleotides: TGTGCCAGCAGCTTATCGGAACCGTATAATTCACCCCTCCACTTT.

V gene TRBV15 combines with J gene TRBJ1-4; 8 positions match TRBD1. The CDR3 totals 14 residues. The trim removed 2 bases at V and 6 bases at J, leaving 2 bases unmatched. The V gene's germline CDR1 is LNHNV and CDR2 YYDKDF (reference sequence). The CDR3 sequence: CATSRRTGHEKLFF. The CDR3 nucleotides read TGTGCCACCAGCAGACGGACAGGGCATGAAAAACTGTTTTTT. The whole variable domain, filled in from reference TRBV15 and TRBJ1-4, reads DAMVIQNPRYQVTQFGKPVTLSCSQTLNHNVMYWYQQKSSQAPKLLFHYYDKDFNNEADTPDNFQSRRPNTSFCFLDIRSPGLGDTAMYLCATSRRTGHEKLFFGSGTQLSVL.